Included here is one TCR beta chain sequence, with context. The antigen remains undetermined. This specimen belongs to a study of T cell repertoires in cytomegalovirus infection. Study-wide findings and caveats: The study found HLA-C-restricted CMV-specific TCR beta clonotypes dominating the ex vivo response.

In TCRdb, the reads were re-called with MiXCR into one record per CDR3 protein. The sample has 250,000 to 400,000 distinct CDR3 sequences, more than 20% seen once. V lost 4 bases, J lost 5 bases, and 10 bases lay in between. The CDR3 loop spans 13 amino acids. The V gene's germline CDR1 is KGHDR and CDR2 SFDVKD. The sequencing here drew on cultured PBMCs, taken from culture after CMV antigen stimulation. This chain joins TRBV24-1 and TRBJ1-2, with D possibly being TRBD1 (6 bases). The sequence came from a human donor in good health (CMV status not recorded). Some clones in this sample may be carry-over from other donors' samples. CDR3 in amino acids: CATSEGAGYGYTF. The DNA for the CDR3 is TGTGCCACCAGTGAGGGGGCCGGATATGGCTACACCTTC.